Listed below are T cell receptor beta chains from one sample, sequenced in a study of brain metastases from non-small cell lung cancer. Some clones are missing from TCRdb's copy, which holds only in-frame ones; the method was immunoSEQ multiplex PCR. The table shows 1,500 to 2,000 clones, with 91% occurring only once. Sequenced: primary lung tumor tissue. The receptor source for this set is a donor at least 40 years old with non-small cell lung cancer. CDR3s include the opening cysteine and the closing phenylalanine or tryptophan. The order of the fields is clone size, D gene, J gene, V gene, CDR3 protein, CDR3 DNA. A D gene is named only where the DNA matches it firmly. The size entry is marked missing in some rows and otherwise reads once, few, many or a size class.

clone size: .; D gene: TRBD1; J gene: TRBJ1-1; V gene: TRBV28; CDR3 protein: CASSPPGTANTEAFF; CDR3 DNA: TGTGCCAGCAGTCCTCCCGGGACAGCGAACACTGAAGCTTTCTTT
clone size: .; D gene: TRBD2; J gene: TRBJ2-7; V gene: TRBV6-1; CDR3 protein: CASSEATSGMGAYEQYF; CDR3 DNA: TGTGCCAGCAGTGAAGCAACTAGCGGGATGGGGGCTTACGAGCAGTACTTC
clone size: .; D gene: .; J gene: TRBJ2-7; V gene: TRBV6-5; CDR3 protein: CASSYSNLGTYEQYF; CDR3 DNA: TGTGCCAGCAGTTACTCGAATTTAGGGACCTACGAGCAGTACTTC
clone size: .; D gene: TRBD1; J gene: TRBJ2-1; V gene: TRBV30; CDR3 protein: CAWRGQGANEQFF; CDR3 DNA: TGTGCCTGGAGAGGACAGGGGGCTAATGAGCAGTTCTTC
clone size: .; D gene: TRBD2; J gene: TRBJ2-3; V gene: TRBV3-1/TRBV3-2; CDR3 protein: CASSPSGGPDTQYF; CDR3 DNA: TGTGCCAGCAGCCCCAGCGGGGGGCCAGATACGCAGTATTTT
clone size: few; D gene: .; J gene: TRBJ1-5; V gene: TRBV7-2; CDR3 protein: CASNPGRWNQPQHF; CDR3 DNA: TGTGCCAGCAACCCTGGGAGGTGGAATCAGCCCCAGCATTTT
clone size: .; D gene: .; J gene: TRBJ2-5; V gene: TRBV7-7; CDR3 protein: CASSLGSGRETQYF; CDR3 DNA: TGTGCTAGCAGCTTAGGCTCGGGTCGGGAGACCCAGTACTTC
clone size: .; D gene: TRBD1; J gene: TRBJ1-6; V gene: TRBV10-3; CDR3 protein: CAIKEGTEHSPLHF; CDR3 DNA: TGTGCCATCAAAGAAGGGACAGAGCATTCACCCCTCCACTTT
clone size: .; D gene: .; J gene: TRBJ1-5; V gene: TRBV10-2; CDR3 protein: CASSESRSLIGQPQHF; CDR3 DNA: TGCGCCAGCAGTGAGTCGCGGAGTTTAATCGGTCAGCCCCAGCATTTT
clone size: .; D gene: .; J gene: TRBJ2-5; V gene: TRBV5-1; CDR3 protein: CASSLATGVQETQYF; CDR3 DNA: TGCGCCAGCAGCTTGGCAACGGGGGTCCAAGAGACCCAGTACTTC
clone size: .; D gene: .; J gene: TRBJ1-1; V gene: TRBV12-3/TRBV12-4; CDR3 protein: CASRYRNTEAFF; CDR3 DNA: TGTGCCTCAAGATACAGGAACACTGAAGCTTTCTTT
clone size: .; D gene: .; J gene: TRBJ1-5; V gene: TRBV19; CDR3 protein: CASSTDSLNQPQHF; CDR3 DNA: TGTGCCAGTAGTACCGACAGCCTCAATCAACCCCAGCATTTT
clone size: .; D gene: TRBD2; J gene: TRBJ2-3; V gene: TRBV7-2; CDR3 protein: CASSLDQRGRDTQYF; CDR3 DNA: TGTGCCAGCAGCCTCGACCAGCGGGGAAGGGATACGCAGTATTTT
clone size: .; D gene: .; J gene: TRBJ1-2; V gene: TRBV27; CDR3 protein: CASKSAGLTFSGVGYTF; CDR3 DNA: TGTGCCAGCAAATCCGCCGGCCTAACATTTTCGGGGGTTGGCTACACCTTC
clone size: .; D gene: .; J gene: TRBJ1-5; V gene: TRBV5-5; CDR3 protein: CASSLVAGASNQPQHF; CDR3 DNA: TGTGCCAGCAGCTTGGTGGCAGGGGCTAGCAATCAGCCCCAGCATTTT
clone size: .; D gene: .; J gene: TRBJ2-1; V gene: TRBV7-3; CDR3 protein: CASSQGFIYNEQFF; CDR3 DNA: TGTGCCAGCAGCCAGGGCTTTATCTACAATGAGCAGTTCTTC
clone size: .; D gene: .; J gene: TRBJ2-1; V gene: TRBV7-2; CDR3 protein: CASSLESWGEQFF; CDR3 DNA: TGTGCCAGCAGCTTAGAGTCGTGGGGGGAGCAGTTCTTC
clone size: .; D gene: TRBD2; J gene: TRBJ2-5; V gene: TRBV14; CDR3 protein: CASSQRGEGQETQYF; CDR3 DNA: TGTGCCAGCAGCCAGAGAGGGGAGGGGCAGGAGACCCAGTACTTC
clone size: .; D gene: .; J gene: TRBJ2-5; V gene: TRBV7-3; CDR3 protein: CASSLVGGGETQYF; CDR3 DNA: TGTGCCAGCAGCCTTGTTGGAGGGGGAGAGACCCAGTACTTC
clone size: .; D gene: TRBD1; J gene: TRBJ1-2; V gene: TRBV5-1; CDR3 protein: CASSLAGGYGYTF; CDR3 DNA: TGCGCCAGCAGCTTGGCAGGGGGCTATGGCTACACCTTC
clone size: .; D gene: .; J gene: TRBJ1-1; V gene: TRBV23-1; CDR3 protein: CASSQSLLPGGDTEAFF; CDR3 DNA: TGCGCCAGCAGTCAATCCCTTTTACCGGGGGGCGACACTGAAGCTTTCTTT
clone size: .; D gene: .; J gene: TRBJ2-1; V gene: TRBV11-3; CDR3 protein: CASSLGVWSYEQFF; CDR3 DNA: TGTGCCAGCAGCTTAGGGGTCTGGTCGTATGAGCAGTTCTTC
clone size: .; D gene: .; J gene: TRBJ1-5; V gene: TRBV29-1; CDR3 protein: CSVADRDSNQPQHF; CDR3 DNA: TGCAGCGTGGCGGACAGAGATAGCAATCAGCCCCAGCATTTT
clone size: .; D gene: .; J gene: TRBJ1-2; V gene: TRBV7-9; CDR3 protein: CASSYTDLKGYTF; CDR3 DNA: TGTGCCAGCAGCTACACCGACCTCAAGGGCTACACCTTC
clone size: once; D gene: TRBD2; J gene: TRBJ2-2; V gene: TRBV19; CDR3 protein: CASSINGRDGELFF; CDR3 DNA: TGTGCCAGTAGTATTAACGGGAGGGACGGGGAGCTGTTTTTT
clone size: .; D gene: .; J gene: TRBJ1-1; V gene: TRBV5-1; CDR3 protein: CASSLIGPPNTEAFF; CDR3 DNA: TGCGCCAGCAGCTTGATAGGTCCCCCTAACACTGAAGCTTTCTTT
clone size: .; D gene: .; J gene: TRBJ1-6; V gene: TRBV7-9; CDR3 protein: CASSLARGYNSPLHF; CDR3 DNA: TGTGCCAGCAGCTTAGCAAGGGGCTATAATTCACCCCTCCACTTT
clone size: .; D gene: TRBD1; J gene: TRBJ1-2; V gene: TRBV24-1; CDR3 protein: CATSSGQGGNYGYTF; CDR3 DNA: TGTGCCACCAGTTCAGGACAGGGGGGAAACTATGGCTACACCTTC
clone size: once; D gene: .; J gene: TRBJ1-1; V gene: TRBV5-4; CDR3 protein: CASSPGGGGDTEAFF; CDR3 DNA: TGTGCCAGCAGCCCCGGGGGGGGAGGGGACACTGAAGCTTTCTTT
clone size: .; D gene: TRBD1; J gene: TRBJ1-1; V gene: TRBV7-9; CDR3 protein: CASSLGDRDATEAFF; CDR3 DNA: TGTGCCAGCAGCTTGGGGGACAGGGACGCGACTGAAGCTTTCTTT
clone size: .; D gene: TRBD1; J gene: TRBJ1-1; V gene: TRBV5-1; CDR3 protein: CASSWGDRVNTEAFF; CDR3 DNA: TGCGCCAGCAGCTGGGGGGACAGGGTGAACACTGAAGCTTTCTTT
clone size: .; D gene: .; J gene: TRBJ1-5; V gene: TRBV4-1; CDR3 protein: CASSQVPRRGDQPQHF; CDR3 DNA: TGCGCCAGCAGCCAAGTGCCAAGGCGAGGGGATCAGCCCCAGCATTTT
clone size: .; D gene: TRBD2; J gene: TRBJ2-7; V gene: TRBV4-1; CDR3 protein: CASSQGVPGLATYEQYF; CDR3 DNA: TGCGCCAGCAGCCAAGGAGTCCCCGGACTAGCCACCTACGAGCAGTACTTC
clone size: few; D gene: .; J gene: TRBJ1-5; V gene: TRBV16; CDR3 protein: CASSQSYSRNQPQHF; CDR3 DNA: TGTGCCAGCAGCCAATCGTACAGCAGGAATCAGCCCCAGCATTTT
clone size: .; D gene: .; J gene: TRBJ1-1; V gene: TRBV29-1; CDR3 protein: CSSLGTEAFF; CDR3 DNA: TGCAGCTCGTTGGGTACTGAAGCTTTCTTT
clone size: .; D gene: .; J gene: TRBJ2-3; V gene: TRBV5-8; CDR3 protein: CASIPGSTDTQYF; CDR3 DNA: TGTGCCAGCATCCCGGGGAGCACAGATACGCAGTATTTT
clone size: .; D gene: .; J gene: TRBJ2-7; V gene: TRBV3-1/TRBV3-2; CDR3 protein: CASSMVLPFVLDEQYF; CDR3 DNA: TGTGCCAGCAGCATGGTCCTCCCATTCGTGTTAGACGAGCAGTACTTC
clone size: once; D gene: .; J gene: TRBJ1-6; V gene: TRBV3-1/TRBV3-2; CDR3 protein: CASSSEGRNSPLHF; CDR3 DNA: TGTGCCAGCAGCTCGGAGGGTAGGAATTCACCCCTCCACTTT
clone size: .; D gene: .; J gene: TRBJ2-1; V gene: TRBV5-6; CDR3 protein: CASSLFGDLNEQFF; CDR3 DNA: TGTGCCAGCAGCTTATTTGGGGATTTGAATGAGCAGTTCTTC
clone size: .; D gene: .; J gene: TRBJ1-2; V gene: TRBV10-3; CDR3 protein: CAISALEAGYTF; CDR3 DNA: TGTGCCATCAGTGCTTTAGAAGCGGGCTACACCTTC
clone size: .; D gene: .; J gene: TRBJ1-5; V gene: TRBV15; CDR3 protein: CATSMSESGYQPQHF; CDR3 DNA: TGTGCCACCAGTATGTCAGAGTCCGGCTATCAGCCCCAGCATTTT
clone size: once; D gene: .; J gene: TRBJ1-2; V gene: TRBV4-2; CDR3 protein: CASSQVTVNYGYTF; CDR3 DNA: TGTGCCAGCAGCCAAGTAACAGTAAACTATGGCTACACCTTC
clone size: .; D gene: .; J gene: TRBJ2-3; V gene: TRBV12-3/TRBV12-4; CDR3 protein: CASSSRHTQYF; CDR3 DNA: TGTGCCAGCAGTTCGAGACATACGCAGTATTTT